This TCR beta chain was recorded in a study of blood T cell repertoires in COVID-19. Overall study context: The origin of the acute and convalescent COVID-19 samples was the United States, Italy and Spain. Sample material is recorded as cDNA or gDNA derived from T cells, B-cell-depleted T cells, or PBMCs.

The trim removed 3 bases at V and 4 bases at J, leaving 8 bases unmatched. The CDR3 runs 14 residues. Looked up from germline, CDR1 is SQVTM and CDR2 is ANQGSEA. Sequenced by immunoSEQ multiplex PCR; TCRdb stores in-frame clones only, minus some. The sample yields about 300,000 clones, about nine tenths seen once. Participant ages covered about 18 to 89 years across about 22 US areas. Either two negative PCRs, clearance, or symptom resolution qualified Cohort 3 donors as recovered. Specimen: PBMCs or T cells enriched from blood (not recorded which). The TCR sequence derives from a middle-aged woman who had recovered from COVID-19. The rearrangement links TRBV29-1 to TRBJ1-1, with 7 bases aligning to TRBD1. Here the CDR3 reads CSVDAQAGGTEAFF. CDR3 coding DNA: TGCAGCGTTGATGCCCAAGCAGGGGGCACTGAAGCTTTCTTT.